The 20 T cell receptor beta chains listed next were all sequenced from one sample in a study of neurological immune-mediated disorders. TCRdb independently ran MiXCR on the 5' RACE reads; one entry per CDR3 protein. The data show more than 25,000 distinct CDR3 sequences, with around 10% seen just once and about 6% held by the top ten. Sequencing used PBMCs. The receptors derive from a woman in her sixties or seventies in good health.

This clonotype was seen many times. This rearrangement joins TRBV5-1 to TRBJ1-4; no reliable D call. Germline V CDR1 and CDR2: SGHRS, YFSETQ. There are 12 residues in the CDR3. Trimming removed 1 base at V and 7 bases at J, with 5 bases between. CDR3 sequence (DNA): TGCGCCAGCAGCTTGAACGGTGAAAAACTGTTTTTT. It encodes CASSLNGEKLFF.

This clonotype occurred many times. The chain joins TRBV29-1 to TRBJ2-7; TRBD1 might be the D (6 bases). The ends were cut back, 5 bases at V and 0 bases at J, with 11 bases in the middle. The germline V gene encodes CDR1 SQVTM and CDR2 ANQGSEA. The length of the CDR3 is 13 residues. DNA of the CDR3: TGCAGCGTTAACAGGGAGAGCTCCTACGAGCAGTACTTC. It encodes CSVNRESSYEQYF.

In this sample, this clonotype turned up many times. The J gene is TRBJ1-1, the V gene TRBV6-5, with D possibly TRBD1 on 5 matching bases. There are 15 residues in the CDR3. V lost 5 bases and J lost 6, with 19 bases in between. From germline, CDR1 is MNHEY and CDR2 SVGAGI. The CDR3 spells CASSRGRGRVPEAFF. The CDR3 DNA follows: TGTGCCAGCAGTCGTGGACGGGGACGTGTTCCTGAAGCTTTCTTT.

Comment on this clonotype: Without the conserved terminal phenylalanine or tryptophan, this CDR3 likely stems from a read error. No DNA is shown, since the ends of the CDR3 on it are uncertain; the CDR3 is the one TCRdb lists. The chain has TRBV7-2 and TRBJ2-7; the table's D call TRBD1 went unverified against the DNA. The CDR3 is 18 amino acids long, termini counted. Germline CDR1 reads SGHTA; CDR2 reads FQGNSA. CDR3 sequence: CASSLARGSGGGWETKYY.

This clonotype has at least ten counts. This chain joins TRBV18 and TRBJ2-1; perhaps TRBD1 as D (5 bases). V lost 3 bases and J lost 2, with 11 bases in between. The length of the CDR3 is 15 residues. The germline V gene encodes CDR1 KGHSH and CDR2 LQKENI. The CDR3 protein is CASSPPTATYNEQFF. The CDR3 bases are TGTGCCAGCTCACCCCCGACAGCCACCTACAATGAGCAGTTCTTC.

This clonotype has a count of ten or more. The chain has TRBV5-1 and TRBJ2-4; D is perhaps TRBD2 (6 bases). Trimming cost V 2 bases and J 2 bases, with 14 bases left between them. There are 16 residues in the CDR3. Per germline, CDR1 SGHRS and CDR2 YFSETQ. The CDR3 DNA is TGCGCCAGCAGCTTCGCGGGAACCAAACCCAAAAACATTCAGTACTTC. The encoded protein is CASSFAGTKPKNIQYF.

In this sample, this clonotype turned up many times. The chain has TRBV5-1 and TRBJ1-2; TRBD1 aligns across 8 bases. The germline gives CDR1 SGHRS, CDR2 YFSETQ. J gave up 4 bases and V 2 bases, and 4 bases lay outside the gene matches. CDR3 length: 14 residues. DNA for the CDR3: TGCGCCAGCAGCTTCGCAGGGGGCCCCTATGGCTACACCTTC. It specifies CASSFAGGPYGYTF.

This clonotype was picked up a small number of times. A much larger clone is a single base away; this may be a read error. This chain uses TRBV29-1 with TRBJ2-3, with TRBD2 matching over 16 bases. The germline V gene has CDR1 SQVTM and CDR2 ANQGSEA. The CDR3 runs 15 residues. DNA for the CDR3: TGCGGCGTCCGGGGACTAGCGGGGGGGACAGATACGCAGTATTTT. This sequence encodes CGVRGLAGGTDTQYF.

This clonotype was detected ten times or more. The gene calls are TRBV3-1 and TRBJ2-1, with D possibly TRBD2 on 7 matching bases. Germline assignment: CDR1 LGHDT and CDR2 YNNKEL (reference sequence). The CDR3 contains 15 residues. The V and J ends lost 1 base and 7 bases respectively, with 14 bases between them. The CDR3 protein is CASSQGGGPGNEQFF. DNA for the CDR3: TGTGCCAGCAGCCAAGGGGGGGGGCCAGGTAATGAGCAGTTCTTC.

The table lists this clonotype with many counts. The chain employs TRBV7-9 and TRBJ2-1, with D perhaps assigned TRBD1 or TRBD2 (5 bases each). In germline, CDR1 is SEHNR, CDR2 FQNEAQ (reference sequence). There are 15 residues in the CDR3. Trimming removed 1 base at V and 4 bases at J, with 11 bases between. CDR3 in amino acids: CASSLGGVFYNEQFF. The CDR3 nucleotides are TGTGCCAGCAGCTTAGGAGGGGTCTTTTACAATGAGCAGTTCTTC.

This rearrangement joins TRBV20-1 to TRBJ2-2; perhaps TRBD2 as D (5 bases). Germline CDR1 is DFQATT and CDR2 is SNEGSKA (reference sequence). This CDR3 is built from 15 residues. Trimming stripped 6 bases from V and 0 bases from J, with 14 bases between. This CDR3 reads CSARPGESNTGELFF. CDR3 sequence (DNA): TGCAGTGCCCGCCCTGGGGAGTCGAACACCGGGGAGCTGTTTTTT.

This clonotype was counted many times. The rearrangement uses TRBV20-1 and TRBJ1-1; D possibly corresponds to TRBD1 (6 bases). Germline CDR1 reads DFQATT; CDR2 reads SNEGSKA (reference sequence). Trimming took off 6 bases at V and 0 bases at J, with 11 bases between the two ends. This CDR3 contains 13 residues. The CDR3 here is CSASGHLNTEAFF. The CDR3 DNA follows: TGCAGTGCCTCGGGACACCTGAACACTGAAGCTTTCTTT.

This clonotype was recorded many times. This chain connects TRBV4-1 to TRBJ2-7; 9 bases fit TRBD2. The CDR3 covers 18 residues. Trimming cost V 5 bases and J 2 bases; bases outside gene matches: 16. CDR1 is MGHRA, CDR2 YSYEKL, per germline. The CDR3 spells CASSFRWGVAGAAYEQYF. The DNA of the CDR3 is TGCGCCAGCAGCTTCCGGTGGGGAGTAGCGGGGGCTGCCTACGAGCAGTACTTC.

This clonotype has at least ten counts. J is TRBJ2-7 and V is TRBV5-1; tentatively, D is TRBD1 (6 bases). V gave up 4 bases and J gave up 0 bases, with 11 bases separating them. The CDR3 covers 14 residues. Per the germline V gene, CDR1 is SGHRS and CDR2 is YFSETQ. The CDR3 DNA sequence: TGCGCCAGCAGCCCCGAAGGGGGCTCCTACGAGCAGTACTTC. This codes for CASSPEGGSYEQYF.

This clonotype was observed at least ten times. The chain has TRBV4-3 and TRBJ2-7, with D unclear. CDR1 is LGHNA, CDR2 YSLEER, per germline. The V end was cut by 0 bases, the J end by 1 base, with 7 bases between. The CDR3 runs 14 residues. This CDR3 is CASSQDSRSYEQYF. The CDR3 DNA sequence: TGCGCCAGCAGCCAAGATTCAAGGTCCTACGAGCAGTACTTC.

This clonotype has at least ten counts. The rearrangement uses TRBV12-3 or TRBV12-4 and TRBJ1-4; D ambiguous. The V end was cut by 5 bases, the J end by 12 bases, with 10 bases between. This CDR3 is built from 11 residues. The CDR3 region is CASSPGGELFF. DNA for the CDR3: TGTGCCAGCAGTCCCGGTGGGGAACTGTTTTTT.

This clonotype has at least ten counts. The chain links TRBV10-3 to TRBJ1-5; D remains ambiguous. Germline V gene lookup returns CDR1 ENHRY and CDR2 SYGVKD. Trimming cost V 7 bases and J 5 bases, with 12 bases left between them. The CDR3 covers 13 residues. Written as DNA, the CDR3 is TGTGCCATCACTGCGACGGTAGATCAGCCCCAGCATTTT. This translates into CAITATVDQPQHF.

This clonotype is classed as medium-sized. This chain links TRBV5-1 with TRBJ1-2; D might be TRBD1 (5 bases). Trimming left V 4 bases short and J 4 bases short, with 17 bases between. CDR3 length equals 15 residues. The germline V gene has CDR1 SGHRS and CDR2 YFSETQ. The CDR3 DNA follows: TGCGCCAGCAGCGGTGGCCCCGGGACTACCTATGGCTACACCTTC. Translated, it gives CASSGGPGTTYGYTF.

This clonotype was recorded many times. CDR3 sequence reads: CASSSPSGSDTQYF. CDR3 coding DNA: TGCGCCAGCAGCTCTCCTAGCGGATCAGATACGCAGTATTTT. The V and J genes are TRBV5-1 and TRBJ2-3, with 7 bases fitting TRBD2. V lost 3 bases, J lost 4 bases, and 5 bases stayed unmatched. This CDR3 is 14 amino acids long. Germline assignment: CDR1 SGHRS and CDR2 YFSETQ.

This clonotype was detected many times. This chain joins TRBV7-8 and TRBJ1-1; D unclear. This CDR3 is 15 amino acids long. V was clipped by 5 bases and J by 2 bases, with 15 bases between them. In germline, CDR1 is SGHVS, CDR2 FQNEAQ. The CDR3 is CASSPPPVRNTEAFF. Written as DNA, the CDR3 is TGTGCCAGCAGCCCACCCCCTGTTAGAAACACTGAAGCTTTCTTT.